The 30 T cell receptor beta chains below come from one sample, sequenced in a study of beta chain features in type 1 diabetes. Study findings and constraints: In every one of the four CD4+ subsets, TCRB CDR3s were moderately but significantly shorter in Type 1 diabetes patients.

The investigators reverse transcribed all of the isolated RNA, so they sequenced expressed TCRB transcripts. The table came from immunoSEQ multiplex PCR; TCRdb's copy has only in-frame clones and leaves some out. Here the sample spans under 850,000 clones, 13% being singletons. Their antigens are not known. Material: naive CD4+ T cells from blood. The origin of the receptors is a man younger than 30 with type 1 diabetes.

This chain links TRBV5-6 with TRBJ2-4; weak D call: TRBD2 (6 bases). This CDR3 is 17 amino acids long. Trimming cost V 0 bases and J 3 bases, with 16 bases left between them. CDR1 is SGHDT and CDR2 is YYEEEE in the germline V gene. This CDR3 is CASSLAGVRRGKNIQYF. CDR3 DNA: TGTGCCAGCAGCTTGGCGGGGGTCCGGAGAGGCAAAAACATTCAGTACTTC.

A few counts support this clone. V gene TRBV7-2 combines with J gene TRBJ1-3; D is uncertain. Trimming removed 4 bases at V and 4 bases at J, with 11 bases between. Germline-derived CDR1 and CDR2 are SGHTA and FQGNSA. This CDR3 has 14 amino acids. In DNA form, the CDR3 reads TGTGCCAGCAGCTCAATTGGGTCCGGAAACACCATATATTTT. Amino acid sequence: CASSSIGSGNTIYF.

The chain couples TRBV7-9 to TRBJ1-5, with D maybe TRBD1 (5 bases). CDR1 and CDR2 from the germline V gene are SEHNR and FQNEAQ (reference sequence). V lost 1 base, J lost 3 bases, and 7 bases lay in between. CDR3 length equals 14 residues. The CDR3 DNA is TGTGCCAGCAGCTTAGAACAGGACAATCAGCCCCAGCATTTT. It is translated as CASSLEQDNQPQHF.

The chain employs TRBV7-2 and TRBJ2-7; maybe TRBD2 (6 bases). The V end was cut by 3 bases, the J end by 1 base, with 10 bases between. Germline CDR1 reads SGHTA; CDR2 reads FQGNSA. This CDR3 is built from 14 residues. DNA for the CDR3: TGTGCCAGCAGCTTTGACGGAGGGTCCTACGAGCAGTACTTC. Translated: CASSFDGGSYEQYF.

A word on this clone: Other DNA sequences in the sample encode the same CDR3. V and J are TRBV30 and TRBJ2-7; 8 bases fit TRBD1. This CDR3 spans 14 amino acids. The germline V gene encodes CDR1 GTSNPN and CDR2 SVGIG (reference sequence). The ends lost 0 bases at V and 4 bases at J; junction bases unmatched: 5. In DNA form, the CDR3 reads TGTGCCTGGAGTGTACGGCAGGGGGCTTACGAGCAGTACTTC. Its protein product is CAWSVRQGAYEQYF.

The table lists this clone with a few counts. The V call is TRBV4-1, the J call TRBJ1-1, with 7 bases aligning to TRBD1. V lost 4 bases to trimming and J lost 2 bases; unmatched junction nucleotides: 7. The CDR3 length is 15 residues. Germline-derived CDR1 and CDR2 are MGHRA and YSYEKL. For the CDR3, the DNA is TGCGCCAGCAGCCCGATCGGACAGGTTAACACTGAAGCTTTCTTT. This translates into CASSPIGQVNTEAFF.

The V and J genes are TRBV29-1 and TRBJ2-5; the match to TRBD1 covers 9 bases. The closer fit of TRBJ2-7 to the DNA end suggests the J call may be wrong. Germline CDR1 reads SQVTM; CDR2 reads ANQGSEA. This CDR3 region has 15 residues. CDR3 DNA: TGCAGCGTCCAATTCCGGGACAGGGCCGCCTACGAGCAGTACTTC. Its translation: CSVQFRDRAAYEQYF.

The chain's CDR3 is CASSQDWDSNQPQHF. The CDR3 coding sequence is TGCGCCAGCAGCCAAGATTGGGACAGCAATCAGCCCCAGCATTTT. V gene TRBV4-1 combines with J gene TRBJ1-5; maybe TRBD1 (5 bases). V gave up 0 bases and J gave up 1 base, with 7 bases separating them. The CDR3 runs to 15 residues. Germline CDR1 reads MGHRA; CDR2 reads YSYEKL.

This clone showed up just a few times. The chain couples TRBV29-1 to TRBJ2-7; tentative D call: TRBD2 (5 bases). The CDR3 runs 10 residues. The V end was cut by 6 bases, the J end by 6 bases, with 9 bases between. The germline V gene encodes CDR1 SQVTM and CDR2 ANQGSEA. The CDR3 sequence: CSVEDGEQYF. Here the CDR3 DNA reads TGCAGCGTGGAGGATGGCGAGCAGTACTTC.

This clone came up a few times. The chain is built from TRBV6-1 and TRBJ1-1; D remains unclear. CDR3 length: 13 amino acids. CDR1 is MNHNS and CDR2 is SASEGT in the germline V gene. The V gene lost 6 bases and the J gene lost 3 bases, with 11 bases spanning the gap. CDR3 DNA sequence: TGTGCCAGCAGGGCTATGCACGACACTGAAGCTTTCTTT. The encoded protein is CASRAMHDTEAFF.

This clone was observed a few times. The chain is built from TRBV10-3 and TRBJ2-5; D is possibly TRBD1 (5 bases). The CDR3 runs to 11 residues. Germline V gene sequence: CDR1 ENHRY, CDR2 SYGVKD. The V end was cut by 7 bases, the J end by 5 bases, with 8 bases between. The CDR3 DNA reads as TGTGCCATCAAGGCAGGGGAGACCCAGTACTTC. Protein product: CAIKAGETQYF.

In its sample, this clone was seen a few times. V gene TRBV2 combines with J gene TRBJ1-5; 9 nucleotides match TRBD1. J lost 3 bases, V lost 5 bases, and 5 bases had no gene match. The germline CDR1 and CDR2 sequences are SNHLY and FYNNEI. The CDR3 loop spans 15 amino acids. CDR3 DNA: TGTGCCAGCAGTCCGGGACAGGGTCCCAATCAGCCCCAGCATTTT. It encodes CASSPGQGPNQPQHF.

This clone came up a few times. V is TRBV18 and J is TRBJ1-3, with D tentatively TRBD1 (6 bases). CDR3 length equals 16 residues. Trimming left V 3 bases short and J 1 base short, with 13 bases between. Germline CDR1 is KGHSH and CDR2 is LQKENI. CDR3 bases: TGTGCCAGCTCACCTTTACAGGGAGGATCTGGAAACACCATATATTTT. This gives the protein CASSPLQGGSGNTIYF.

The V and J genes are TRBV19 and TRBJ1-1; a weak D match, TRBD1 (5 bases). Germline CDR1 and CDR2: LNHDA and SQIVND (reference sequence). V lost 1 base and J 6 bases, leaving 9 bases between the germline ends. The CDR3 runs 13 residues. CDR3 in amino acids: CASSIVGDAEAFF. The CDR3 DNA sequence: TGTGCCAGTAGTATAGTGGGGGACGCTGAAGCTTTCTTT.

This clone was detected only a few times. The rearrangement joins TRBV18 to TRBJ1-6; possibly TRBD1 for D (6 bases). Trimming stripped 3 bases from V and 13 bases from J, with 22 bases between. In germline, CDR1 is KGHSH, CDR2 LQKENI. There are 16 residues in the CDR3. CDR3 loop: CASSPVTGTFEVPLHF. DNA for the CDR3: TGTGCCAGCTCACCTGTAACCGGGACATTCGAAGTTCCCCTCCACTTT.

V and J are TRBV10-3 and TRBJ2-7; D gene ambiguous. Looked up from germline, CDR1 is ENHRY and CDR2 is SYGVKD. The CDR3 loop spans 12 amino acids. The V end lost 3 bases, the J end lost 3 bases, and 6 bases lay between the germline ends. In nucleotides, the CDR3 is TGTGCCATCAGTGAACATGGCTACGAGCAGTACTTC. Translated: CAISEHGYEQYF.

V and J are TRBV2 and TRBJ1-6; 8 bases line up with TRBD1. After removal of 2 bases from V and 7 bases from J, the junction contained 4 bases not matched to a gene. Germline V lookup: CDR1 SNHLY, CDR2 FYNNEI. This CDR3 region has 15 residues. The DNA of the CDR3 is TGTGCCAGCAGTGAATTACAGGGGGAGAATTCACCCCTCCACTTT. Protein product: CASSELQGENSPLHF.

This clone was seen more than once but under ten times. For the CDR3, the DNA is TGTGCCAGCAGGGGGGACAACTCTAATGAAAAACTGTTTTTT. Its translation is CASRGDNSNEKLFF. The V and J genes are TRBV2 and TRBJ1-4, with D possibly TRBD1 on 6 matching bases. Germline CDR1 SNHLY, CDR2 FYNNEI. The V end lost 6 bases, the J end lost 3 bases, and 11 bases lay between the germline ends. The CDR3 has 14 amino acids.

The CDR3 reads CASSPKALDTQYF. CDR3 sequence (DNA): TGTGCCAGCAGTCCGAAGGCATTAGATACGCAGTATTTT. The genes are TRBV2 and TRBJ2-3, with no clear D. Germline values: CDR1 SNHLY, CDR2 FYNNEI. This CDR3 spans 13 amino acids. V was cut by 5 bases and J by 5 bases, with 11 bases left in between.

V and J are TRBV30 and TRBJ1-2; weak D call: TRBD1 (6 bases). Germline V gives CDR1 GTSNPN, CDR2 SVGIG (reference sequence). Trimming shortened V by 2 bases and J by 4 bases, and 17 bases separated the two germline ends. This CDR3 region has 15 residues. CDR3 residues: CAWSLTATGIYGYTF. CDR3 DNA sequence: TGTGCCTGGAGTCTTACTGCTACAGGGATCTATGGCTACACCTTC.

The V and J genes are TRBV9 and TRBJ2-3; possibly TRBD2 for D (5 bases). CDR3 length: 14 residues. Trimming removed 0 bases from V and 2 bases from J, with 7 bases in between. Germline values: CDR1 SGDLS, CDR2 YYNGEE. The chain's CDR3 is CASSVEDFTDTQYF. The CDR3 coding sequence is TGTGCCAGCAGCGTAGAGGACTTCACAGATACGCAGTATTTT.

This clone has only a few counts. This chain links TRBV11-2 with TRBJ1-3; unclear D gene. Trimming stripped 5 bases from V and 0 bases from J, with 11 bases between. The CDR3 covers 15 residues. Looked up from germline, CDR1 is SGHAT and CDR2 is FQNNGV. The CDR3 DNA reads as TGTGCCAGCAGCGCAGGCTATCACTCTGGAAACACCATATATTTT. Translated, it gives CASSAGYHSGNTIYF.

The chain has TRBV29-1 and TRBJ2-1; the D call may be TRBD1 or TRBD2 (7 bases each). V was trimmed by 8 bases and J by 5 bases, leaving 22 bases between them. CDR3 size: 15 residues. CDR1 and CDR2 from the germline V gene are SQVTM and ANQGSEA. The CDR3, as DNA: TGCAGCCTCCCAGGGGGAACGGGGGGAAACAATGAGCAGTTCTTC. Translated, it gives CSLPGGTGGNNEQFF.

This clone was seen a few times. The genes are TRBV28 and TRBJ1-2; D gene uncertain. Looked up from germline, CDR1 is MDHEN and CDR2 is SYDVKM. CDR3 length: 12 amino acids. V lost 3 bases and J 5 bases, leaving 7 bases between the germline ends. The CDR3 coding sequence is TGTGCCAGCAGTTTCGGCAGATATGGCTACACCTTC. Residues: CASSFGRYGYTF.

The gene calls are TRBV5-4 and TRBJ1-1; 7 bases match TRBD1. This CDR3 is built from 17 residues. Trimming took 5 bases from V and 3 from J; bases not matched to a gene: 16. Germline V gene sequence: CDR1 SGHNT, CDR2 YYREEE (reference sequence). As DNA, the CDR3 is TGTGCCAGCAGATCGGGACAGTCCTTTAAAGGGGACACTGAAGCTTTCTTT. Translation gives CASRSGQSFKGDTEAFF.

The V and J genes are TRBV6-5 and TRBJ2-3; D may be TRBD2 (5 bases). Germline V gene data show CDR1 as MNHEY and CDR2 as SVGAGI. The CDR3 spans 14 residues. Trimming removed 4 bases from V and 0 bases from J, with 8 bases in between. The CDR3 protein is CASSSLASTDTQYF. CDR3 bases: TGTGCCAGCAGTTCCCTAGCAAGCACAGATACGCAGTATTTT.

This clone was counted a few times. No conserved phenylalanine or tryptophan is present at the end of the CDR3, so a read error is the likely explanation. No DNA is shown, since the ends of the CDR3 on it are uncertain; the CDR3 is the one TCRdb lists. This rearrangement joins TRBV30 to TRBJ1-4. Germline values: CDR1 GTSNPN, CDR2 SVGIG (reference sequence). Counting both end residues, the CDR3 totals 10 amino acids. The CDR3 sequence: CAWREKTRSA.

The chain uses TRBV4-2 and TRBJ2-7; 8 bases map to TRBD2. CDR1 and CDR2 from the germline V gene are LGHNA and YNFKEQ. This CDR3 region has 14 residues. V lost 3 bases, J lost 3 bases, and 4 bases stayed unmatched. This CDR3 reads CASSQGRGGYEQYF. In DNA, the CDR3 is TGTGCCAGCAGCCAGGGACGGGGGGGCTACGAGCAGTACTTC.

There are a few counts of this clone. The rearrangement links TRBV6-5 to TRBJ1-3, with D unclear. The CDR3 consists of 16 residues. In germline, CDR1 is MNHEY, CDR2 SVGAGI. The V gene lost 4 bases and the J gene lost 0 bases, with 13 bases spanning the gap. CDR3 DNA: TGTGCCAGCAGTTTTCATAAATCCAGCTCTGGAAACACCATATATTTT. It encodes CASSFHKSSSGNTIYF.

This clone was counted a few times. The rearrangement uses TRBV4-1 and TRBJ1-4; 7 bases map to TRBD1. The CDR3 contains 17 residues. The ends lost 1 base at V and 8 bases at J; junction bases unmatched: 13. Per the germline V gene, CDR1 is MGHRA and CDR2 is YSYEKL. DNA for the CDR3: TGCGCCAGCAGCCAAGGACCTCCAGGGGGAGGGAGAGAAAAACTGTTTTTT. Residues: CASSQGPPGGGREKLFF.